This entry lists 26 T cell receptor beta chains sequenced from one sample in a study of T cells after posttransplantation cyclophosphamide. The protocol was immunoSEQ multiplex PCR, while the TCRdb copy is restricted to in-frame clones and leaves out a portion. The data list about 38,000 clones, none observed once; roughly 2.5% falls to the top ten. Sample: PBMCs. Every receptor here comes from a man aged 50 to 60 in good health, CMV-negative, and a related stem cell transplant donor.

The chain recombines TRBV5-4 with TRBJ1-6; D possibly corresponds to TRBD1 (5 bases). CDR3 size: 12 residues. The V end lost 2 bases, the J end lost 9 bases, and 6 bases lay between the germline ends. Looked up from germline, CDR1 is SGHNT and CDR2 is YYREEE (reference sequence). CDR3 sequence reads: CASSFQGSPLHF. The CDR3 DNA follows: TGTGCCAGCAGCTTTCAGGGTTCACCCCTCCACTTT. Filled out from reference TRBV5-4 and TRBJ1-6, the complete variable domain reads ETGVTQSPTHLIKTRGQQVTLRCSSQSGHNTVSWYQQALGQGPQFIFQYYREEENGRGNFPPRFSGLQFPNYSSELNVNALELDDSALYLCASSFQGSPLHFGNGTRLTVT.

This clone was seen ten or more times. This chain uses TRBV19 with TRBJ2-1; 7 bases line up with TRBD1. V lost 0 bases, J lost 6 bases, and 5 bases stayed unmatched. The CDR3 sequence is 15 residues long. Looked up from germline, CDR1 is LNHDA and CDR2 is SQIVND (reference sequence). CDR3 in DNA: TGTGCCAGTAGTATAGAAGGGACAGAAAGCAATGAGCAGTTCTTC. This encodes CASSIEGTESNEQFF.

This clone occurred many times. This chain joins TRBV7-9 and TRBJ1-2; D may be TRBD1 (6 bases). CDR3 length equals 14 residues. V lost 1 base and J lost 6, with 12 bases in between. In germline, CDR1 is SEHNR, CDR2 FQNEAQ (reference sequence). The CDR3 region is CASSLGQGSNGYTF. CDR3 sequence (DNA): TGTGCCAGCAGCTTAGGGCAGGGGAGTAATGGCTACACCTTC. Full variable domain (outside the CDR3, taken from reference TRBV7-9 and TRBJ1-2): DTGVSQNPRHKITKRGQNVTFRCDPISEHNRLYWYRQTLGQGPEFLTYFQNEAQLEKSRLLSDRFSAERPKGSFSTLEIQRTEQGDSAMYLCASSLGQGSNGYTFGSGTRLTVV.

Ten or more counts support this clone. The rearrangement joins TRBV5-6 to TRBJ2-1; 7 bases align to TRBD2. Looked up from germline, CDR1 is SGHDT and CDR2 is YYEEEE. After removal of 6 bases from V and 2 bases from J, the junction contained 5 bases not matched to a gene. The CDR3 loop spans 14 amino acids. This CDR3 is CASKGGSAYNEQFF. The CDR3 DNA reads as TGTGCCAGCAAGGGCGGGAGTGCCTACAATGAGCAGTTCTTC.

This clone was counted at least ten times. The CDR3 sequence is CASSYDSRNKQYF. CDR3 DNA sequence: TGTGCCAGCAGCTACGACAGCAGGAATAAGCAGTACTTC. This chain uses TRBV5-5 with TRBJ2-7; TRBD1 might be the D (5 bases). Trimming pared 3 bases from V and 8 bases from J, leaving 15 bases between. The germline gives CDR1 SGHKS, CDR2 YYEKEE (reference sequence). This CDR3 has 13 amino acids. The variable domain in full, completed from reference TRBV5-5 and TRBJ2-7, reads DAGVTQSPTHLIKTRGQQVTLRCSPISGHKSVSWYQQVLGQGPQFIFQYYEKEERGRGNFPDRFSARQFPNYSSELNVNALLLGDSALYLCASSYDSRNKQYFGPGTRLTVT.

This clone has a handful of counts. The rearrangement joins TRBV7-8 to TRBJ2-7, with 9 bases matching TRBD2. The CDR3 has 16 residues. In germline, CDR1 is SGHVS, CDR2 FQNEAQ. V lost 3 bases and J lost 2; bases outside the gene matches: 8. The CDR3 region is CASSFRLADLPYEQYF. In nucleotides, the CDR3 is TGTGCCAGCAGCTTTCGACTAGCGGACCTTCCCTACGAGCAGTACTTC.

This clone occurred many times. This chain uses TRBV4-3 with TRBJ2-7, with 9 bases matching TRBD2. After removal of 0 bases from V and 0 bases from J, the junction contained 3 bases not matched to a gene. The CDR3 spans 16 residues. Germline V gene lookup returns CDR1 LGHNA and CDR2 YSLEER. CDR3 in amino acids: CASSQDERGASYEQYF. The CDR3 DNA reads as TGCGCCAGCAGCCAAGACGAGCGGGGGGCCTCCTACGAGCAGTACTTC.

This clone has a count of ten or more. The gene calls are TRBV7-2 and TRBJ2-3, with D possibly TRBD1 on 5 matching bases. The CDR3 has 14 residues. Germline CDR1 is SGHTA and CDR2 is FQGNSA. The V end was cut by 1 base, the J end by 6 bases, with 11 bases between. DNA of the CDR3: TGTGCCAGCAGCTTAGGGGGCAGTGGGGATACGCAGTATTTT. Translated, it gives CASSLGGSGDTQYF.

The rearrangement joins TRBV5-8 to TRBJ2-5; 14 bases agree with TRBD2. The J segment lost 4 bases and the V segment lost 6 bases, leaving 17 bases of the junction unmatched. CDR3 size: 19 residues. The germline gives CDR1 SGHTS, CDR2 YDEGEE. The CDR3 bases are TGTGCCAGCATCCTGAACCGACTAGCGGGAGGGAGAACTCGAGAGACCCAGTACTTC. Translating it yields CASILNRLAGGRTRETQYF.

There are many counts of this clone. The rearrangement joins TRBV7-6 to TRBJ2-7; D ambiguous. Germline CDR1 is SGHVS and CDR2 is FNYEAQ. This CDR3 comprises 13 residues. V lost 4 bases and J 4 bases, leaving 11 bases between the germline ends. The CDR3 nucleotides read TGTGCCAGCAGCTCCTCCGGGTCTTACGAGCAGTACTTC. It yields the protein CASSSSGSYEQYF.

The V call is TRBV5-6, the J call TRBJ1-6; no clear D gene. V shed 1 base and J shed 8 bases, with 13 bases lying between them. The CDR3 has 15 residues. The germline CDR1 and CDR2 sequences are SGHDT and YYEEEE. CDR3 loop: CASSLFETRHSPLHF. CDR3 sequence (DNA): TGTGCCAGCAGCTTGTTCGAGACTAGGCATTCACCCCTCCACTTT. Full variable domain (remainder filled in from reference TRBV5-6 and TRBJ1-6): DAGVTQSPTHLIKTRGQQVTLRCSPKSGHDTVSWYQQALGQGPQFIFQYYEEEERQRGNFPDRFSGHQFPNYSSELNVNALLLGDSALYLCASSLFETRHSPLHFGNGTRLTVT.

This clone showed up many times. The gene calls are TRBV7-6 and TRBJ2-7, with D possibly being TRBD1 (6 bases). From germline, CDR1 is SGHVS and CDR2 FNYEAQ. The CDR3 runs to 15 residues. The V and J ends lost 5 bases and 4 bases respectively, with 18 bases between them. The CDR3 nucleotides read TGTGCCAGCAGCCCCCGTACGGTCAGGGGATACGAGCAGTACTTC. Translated, it gives CASSPRTVRGYEQYF.

At least ten counts were recorded for this clone. The chain links TRBV10-1 to TRBJ1-1; unclear D gene. Deletions cut 7 bases from V and 1 base from J, with 10 bases between. Per the germline V gene, CDR1 is WNHNN and CDR2 is SYGVQD (reference sequence). This CDR3 comprises 13 residues. CDR3 sequence (DNA): TGCGCCAGCAATCCACAGCAGAACACTGAAGCTTTCTTT. It yields the protein CASNPQQNTEAFF.

This clone was seen ten or more times. V gene TRBV19 combines with J gene TRBJ1-2, with D perhaps matching TRBD1 (6 bases). The V gene's germline CDR1 is LNHDA and CDR2 SQIVND (reference sequence). CDR3 size: 15 residues. V lost 1 base to trimming and J lost 3 bases, with 12 bases between them. The CDR3 loop is CASSIVRGADYGYTF. DNA of the CDR3: TGTGCCAGTAGTATAGTACGGGGGGCGGACTATGGCTACACCTTC.

This clone appeared many times. The chain couples TRBV14 to TRBJ2-5; D ambiguous. The V end lost 6 bases, the J end lost 1 base, and 9 bases lay between the germline ends. This CDR3 region has 13 residues. Per germline, CDR1 SGHDN and CDR2 FVKESK. CDR3 nucleotide sequence: TGTGCCAGCAGGAATGTAGCCCAAGAGACCCAGTACTTC. It specifies CASRNVAQETQYF.

At least ten counts were recorded for this clone. This chain joins TRBV7-8 and TRBJ2-2; D gene ambiguous. Trimming took 2 bases from V and 3 from J, leaving 4 bases between them. The CDR3 loop spans 13 amino acids. Germline V gene sequence: CDR1 SGHVS, CDR2 FQNEAQ. CDR3 DNA: TGTGCCAGCAGCTTACAATACACCGGGGAGCTGTTTTTT. Its translation is CASSLQYTGELFF.

This clone was seen at least ten times. V is TRBV30 and J is TRBJ2-1; TRBD2 matches 7 bases. Germline assignment: CDR1 GTSNPN and CDR2 SVGIG (reference sequence). With V trimmed by 7 bases and J by 1 base, 16 bases remained unmatched. This CDR3 is built from 17 residues. CDR3 sequence: CASTGGSRAGSYNEQFF. Written as DNA, the CDR3 is TGTGCCTCCACGGGGGGTAGTCGGGCGGGATCCTACAATGAGCAGTTCTTC.

This clone was observed at least ten times. This chain connects TRBV10-3 to TRBJ2-5, with a possible D match to TRBD1 (6 bases). V was pared by 2 bases and J by 7 bases, with 17 bases between. This CDR3 has 15 amino acids. Germline V gives CDR1 ENHRY, CDR2 SYGVKD. CDR3 nucleotides: TGTGCCATCAGTGAGAAGACAGCCCAGGGGTCGACCCAGTACTTC. Encoded protein: CAISEKTAQGSTQYF.

This clone was seen many times. The gene calls are TRBV28 and TRBJ1-2; 7 nucleotides line up with TRBD1. V dropped 6 bases and J dropped 8; count of bases not matched to a gene: 15. Per germline, CDR1 MDHEN and CDR2 SYDVKM. The CDR3 sequence is 15 residues long. CDR3 sequence reads: CASRLGQVSTWGYTF. DNA of the CDR3: TGTGCCAGCAGATTAGGACAGGTGTCGACATGGGGCTACACCTTC.

This clone occurred many times. The genes are TRBV5-4 and TRBJ1-6, with 9 positions matching TRBD1. Germline assignment: CDR1 SGHNT and CDR2 YYREEE (reference sequence). V lost 4 bases, J lost 7 bases, and 9 bases stayed unmatched. This CDR3 spans 16 amino acids. The chain's CDR3 is CASSPRGQGRNSPLHF. DNA for the CDR3: TGTGCCAGCAGCCCCCGGGGACAGGGACGGAATTCACCCCTCCACTTT.

This clone is termed medium-sized. The V call is TRBV4-3, the J call TRBJ2-6; D gene ambiguous. The CDR3 runs 16 residues. V lost 0 bases and J lost 2, with 8 bases in between. Germline loops: CDR1 LGHNA, CDR2 YSLEER. The CDR3 spells CASSQDSTTGANVLTF. The CDR3, as DNA: TGCGCCAGCAGCCAAGACTCCACAACTGGGGCCAACGTCCTGACTTTC.

This clone was seen at least ten times. The chain employs TRBV19 and TRBJ1-5; 8 bases fit TRBD1. Germline V gives CDR1 LNHDA, CDR2 SQIVND (reference sequence). The CDR3 consists of 19 residues. The trim removed 6 bases at V and 0 bases at J, leaving 16 bases unmatched. In nucleotides, the CDR3 is TGTGCCAGTAGGAAGGGAGCGGGACAGGTTACCCTTAGCAATCAGCCCCAGCATTTT. Protein product: CASRKGAGQVTLSNQPQHF.

The CDR3 sequence: CASSSRDSGETQYF. In DNA form, the CDR3 reads TGTGCCAGCAGCTCCCGGGATAGCGGGGAGACCCAGTACTTC. The chain has TRBV13 and TRBJ2-5, with 7 nucleotides matching TRBD2. Per the germline V gene, CDR1 is PRHDT and CDR2 is FYEKMQ (reference sequence). There are 14 residues in the CDR3. The J segment lost 5 bases and the V segment lost 4 bases, leaving 7 bases of the junction unmatched.

This clone came up many times. This sequence joins TRBV6-5 and TRBJ1-1; the D is unclear. V gave up 0 bases and J gave up 1 base, with 9 bases separating them. The V gene's germline CDR1 is MNHEY and CDR2 SVGAGI. CDR3 size: 15 residues. The CDR3 reads CASSYSAGPNTEAFF. CDR3 DNA: TGTGCCAGCAGTTACTCGGCAGGCCCGAACACTGAAGCTTTCTTT.

The table lists this clone with many counts. CDR3 region: CASSRSHEPQHF. DNA for the CDR3: TGTGCCAGCAGCCGAAGCCACGAGCCCCAGCATTTT. The V call is TRBV28, the J call TRBJ1-5; D unclear. The germline V gene encodes CDR1 MDHEN and CDR2 SYDVKM. The CDR3 contains 12 residues. Trimming removed 6 bases at V and 8 bases at J, with 11 bases between.

Only a few counts were recorded for this clone. This chain connects TRBV21-1 to TRBJ1-5; the table's D call, TRBD1, was not checked against the DNA. TRBV21-1 is assigned pseudogene status. CDR3 length equals 14 residues. The CDR3 loop is CASSARTDNQPQHF. The CDR3 bases are TGTGCCAGCAGCGCCCGGACAGACAATCAGCCCCAGCATTTT.